The T cell receptor beta chain described here comes from a study of OX40 agonist ivuxolimab in advanced cancers. Concerning this clone: What it recognizes is unknown.

Overall study findings and caveats: Low clonal expansion, among the lowest seen, marked partial responders at 0.1-3.0 mg/kg. CD8+ T cells (on average) carried more expanded clones than CD4+ T cells. In the 0.1 to 3.0 mg/kg range, CD4+ and CD8+ blood T cells had expanded clonally by week 6.

TCRdb keeps only in-frame clones here, not all; method: immunoSEQ multiplex PCR. The profile covers more than 75,000 clones, with about nine tenths appearing a single time and 0.82% taken by the ten largest. The junction had 8 bases not matched to a gene; V was cut back by 1 base and J by 8 bases. The CDR3 runs to 15 residues. CDR1 and CDR2 from the germline V gene are SGHRS and YFSETQ. V gene TRBV5-1 combines with J gene TRBJ1-4; TRBD1 aligns across 7 bases. This clonotype originated in an adult with an advanced solid tumor such as melanoma, head and neck, liver or kidney cancer. This specimen was CD4+ or CD8+ T cells sorted from blood, taken in a trial of the OX40 agonist ivuxolimab. The CDR3 spells CASSLQGGRNEKLFF. CDR3 DNA: TGCGCCAGCAGCTTGCAGGGGGGACGGAACGAAAAACTGTTTTTT.